The clone carrying this TCR beta chain was recorded at least ten times. Its antigen remains unknown. The data derive from a study of T-cell reconstitution after alpha-beta-depleted transplantation in children. The CDR3 extends over 19 amino acids. CDR1 and CDR2 (germline): SGHRS, YFSETQ. V lost 0 bases to trimming and J lost 5 bases; unmatched junction nucleotides: 14. The TCRbeta library was prepared with unique molecular identifiers. MiXCR was run by TCRdb on the PCR reads, yielding one entry per CDR3 protein. The table shows around 300,000 distinct CDR3 sequences, with 11% occurring only once. General study results and limits: Hyperexpanded clones declined; after one year, newly produced T cells mostly supplied diversity. Surviving recipient T cells and thymic progenitors produced the high day-60 TCRbeta diversity seen in some patients. After transplant, at about two months, alpha-beta T cells were reportedly derived from several hundred expanded graft clones.

The chain combines TRBV5-1 with TRBJ2-5; 12 bases match TRBD2. This TCR derives from a male patient aged 2-10 years who had a stem cell transplant for chronic granulomatous disease, so the T cells may come from the graft donor. Material: peripheral blood, obtained 180 days after TCRalphabeta/CD19-depleted stem cell transplant. The DNA of the CDR3 is TGCGCCAGCAGCTTGGGACTAGCGGGGGCGAGCGCCCCAGGGGAGACCCAGTACTTC. Translating gives CASSLGLAGASAPGETQYF.